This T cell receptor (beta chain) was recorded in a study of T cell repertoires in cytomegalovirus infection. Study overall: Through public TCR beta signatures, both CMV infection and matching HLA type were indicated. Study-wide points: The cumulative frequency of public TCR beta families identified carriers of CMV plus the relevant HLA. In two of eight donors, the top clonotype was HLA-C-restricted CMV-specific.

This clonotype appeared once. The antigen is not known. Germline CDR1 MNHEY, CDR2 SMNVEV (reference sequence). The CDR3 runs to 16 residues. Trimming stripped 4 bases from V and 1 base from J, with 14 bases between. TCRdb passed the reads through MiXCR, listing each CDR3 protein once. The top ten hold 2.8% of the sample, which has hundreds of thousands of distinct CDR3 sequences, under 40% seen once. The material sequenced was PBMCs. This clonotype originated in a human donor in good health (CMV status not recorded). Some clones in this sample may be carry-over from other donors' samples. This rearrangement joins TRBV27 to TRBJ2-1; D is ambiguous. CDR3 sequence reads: CASSSLRSSSYNEQFF. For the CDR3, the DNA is TGTGCCAGCAGTTCCCTTAGGTCTTCATCCTACAATGAGCAGTTCTTC.